This T cell receptor (beta chain) was observed in a study of immune cell composition in non-small cell lung cancer (dated by TCRdb to about 2017). Study-wide context: Histologic subtype was assigned using H&E plus p63, CK5, Napsin A and TTF-1 immunohistochemistry, mainly lung adenocarcinoma or squamous cell carcinoma. The subtype comparisons left out a few tumour specimens with TCR-beta data because those specimens were rare histological subtypes. In supplementary cohort #1, which comprised roughly 11 lung adenocarcinoma cases, paired tumour/lung TCR-beta sequencing was performed and TIL populations were generated so that tumour reactivity could be assessed. Adaptive Biotechnologies TCR-beta sequencing was carried out on some 35 paired NSCLC tumour and non-adjacent lung specimens, as well as on approximately 26 tumour-only specimens.

Normal lung samples came from the same patient and consisted of non-adjacent lung tissue collected as far from the tumour as possible, at a distance of at least 3 cm. From frozen aliquots of unsorted single-cell suspensions, genomic DNA was isolated using the QIAamp DNA kit. Tissues were received within 2 hours of resection and processed immediately into single-cell suspensions. Tissue was broken up mechanically, digested enzymatically with DNase I, collagenase I and hyaluronidase for under 35 minutes at 37 degrees C, and then filtered and RBC-lysed. Regarding this clone: The antigen it binds to is not known. No per-base quality is available; no much larger clone lies one base away.

Trimming takes 3 bases off V and 5 bases off J; junction bases not matched to a gene: 11. The CDR3 covers 17 residues, taking in both the cysteine and the phenylalanine. This entry keeps only the CDR3 DNA: 51 bases, framed from base 1. CDR1 and CDR2 are drawn from the germline V gene: SGHTA, FQGTGA. A two-step multiplex PCR was used to amplify TCR-beta CDR3 regions from genomic DNA, and Illumina-compatible adaptors were added in the second step. As a commercial immunoSEQ service, TCR-beta immunosequencing was carried out on an Illumina platform. From the authors' description of their analysis: Repertoires were described by productive clonality and by Top 10 Clones, which is the percentage of T-cell templates coming from the ten most frequent sequences. Values for productive clonality spanned 0 to 1, where a value of 1 indicated a monoclonal population. Tumour-associated clones, identified using log10 scatter plots, were defined as sequences that made up at least 0.1% of tumour T-cell templates and were not found in the matched non-adjacent lung. Student's t-tests were used for two-group comparisons, ANOVA was used for stages, and linear regression was used for relationships, with analyses conducted in GraphPad Prism7 and R. Held by TCRdb, this immuneACCESS table contains in-frame sequences only and omits some clones. Under half of the omission traces to an unresolved V gene where checked; the cause of the rest is unknown. V, J and clone size were drawn from that table, and D and trimming were deduced from the DNA. Across this sample there are about 16,000 clones, with around four fifths seen only once. 9% to 10% of the sample comes from the top ten.

The study at large found these results: The reactivity cohort contained only roughly 9 cases, and the tumour-reactive clones were not shown to have sequences in common with the dominant in vivo tumour-associated clones. No significant correlation was found between smoking pack-years and tumour TCR-beta clonality. Across more than 9 adenocarcinoma cases, TIL tumour reactivity correlated strongly with maximal tumour-associated clone frequency but not with overall clonality. Nearly half of NSCLC cases had tumour-associated clones >0.5%, with approximately 80% of squamous carcinomas showing such clones compared with less than 35% of adenocarcinomas.

These data also formed part of another study, on CD4 T cells in lung cancer. As the second publication notes: The study screened blood T cells of NSCLC patients for responses to candidate mutation-encoded neoepitopes and isolated neoantigen-specific CD4+ T-cell clones and TCRs. Tumor and non-adjacent lung tissue were obtained from several patients undergoing curative-intent resections for stage I-III non-small cell lung cancer. The resected patients had lung adenocarcinoma or squamous cell carcinoma, were aged 60 to 69 at blood donation, and mostly were former smokers. Before blood donation, patients had received treatments including platinum chemotherapy, and some received nivolumab or pembrolizumab. Some blood-derived responses might reflect in vitro priming of naive T cells or cross-reactivity rather than memory responses to the cancer. The frequency of neoantigen-specific clonotypes in tumor resections, non-adjacent lung and cultured T-cell products was followed using TCRB deep sequencing. The kit provider's software was used to analyze TCRB sequence data, and Fisher's exact test was used to test clonotype templates for tumor enrichment.

The sequenced sample consisted of non-adjacent lung tissue. The receptor was isolated from a human donor with non-small cell lung cancer. The chain uses TRBV7-3 and TRBJ2-5; 11 bases in between match TRBD2. The CDR3 protein is CASSFLAGGSSAETQYF. The bases are TGTGCCAGCAGCTTCCTAGCGGGGGGTTCATCGGCGGAGACCCAGTACTTC.